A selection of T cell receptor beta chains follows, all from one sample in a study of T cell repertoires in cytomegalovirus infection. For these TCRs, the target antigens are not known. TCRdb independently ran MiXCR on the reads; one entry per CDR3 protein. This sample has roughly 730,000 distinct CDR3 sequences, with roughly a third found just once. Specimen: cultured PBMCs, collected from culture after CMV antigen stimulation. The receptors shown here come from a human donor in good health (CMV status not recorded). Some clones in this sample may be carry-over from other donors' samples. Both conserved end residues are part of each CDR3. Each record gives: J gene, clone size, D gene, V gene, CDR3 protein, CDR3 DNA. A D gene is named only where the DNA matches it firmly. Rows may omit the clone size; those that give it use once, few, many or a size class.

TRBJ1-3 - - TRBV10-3 CAISRTVILSGNTIYF TGTGCCATCAGTCGGACAGTCATTCTCTCTGGAAACACCATATATTTT
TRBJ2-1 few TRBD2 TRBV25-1 CASTTLGGNEQFF TGTGCCAGCACCACTCTGGGGGGGAATGAGCAGTTCTTC
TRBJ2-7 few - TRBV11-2 CASSQRGMEQYF TGTGCCAGCAGCCAACGGGGGATGGAGCAGTACTTC
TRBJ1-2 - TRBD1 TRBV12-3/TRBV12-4 CASSPRDRAYYGYTF TGTGCCAGCAGTCCTCGGGACAGAGCATACTATGGCTACACCTTC
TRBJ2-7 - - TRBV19 CASSIDKAYEQYF TGTGCCAGTAGTATTGACAAAGCCTACGAGCAGTACTTC
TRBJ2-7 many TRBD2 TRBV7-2 CASSSLTSGRAGYEQYF TGTGCCAGCAGCTCTCTGACTAGCGGGAGGGCGGGTTACGAGCAGTACTTC
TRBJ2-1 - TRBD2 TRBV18 CASSLTSGTDNEQFF TGTGCCAGCTCTCTAACTAGCGGGACTGACAATGAGCAGTTCTTC
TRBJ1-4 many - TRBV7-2 CASSLGGHEKLFF TGTGCCAGCAGCTTAGGAGGTCATGAAAAACTGTTTTTT
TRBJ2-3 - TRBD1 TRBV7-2 CASSFQGASTQYF TGTGCCAGCAGCTTCCAGGGGGCCAGCACGCAGTATTTT
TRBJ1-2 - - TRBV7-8 CASSLWGADGYTF TGTGCCAGCAGCTTATGGGGGGCGGATGGCTACACCTTC
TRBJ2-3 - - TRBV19 CASSISRPLTDTQYF TGTGCCAGTAGTATTAGCCGCCCACTCACAGATACGCAGTATTTT
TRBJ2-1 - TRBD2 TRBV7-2 CASSWESGRYVNEQFF TGTGCCAGCAGCTGGGAAAGCGGGAGATATGTGAATGAGCAGTTCTTC
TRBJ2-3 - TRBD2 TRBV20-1 CSAAPLAGVTDTQYF TGCAGTGCCGCACCACTAGCGGGAGTGACAGATACGCAGTATTTT
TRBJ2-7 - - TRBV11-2 CASSFRGVGYEQYF TGTGCCAGCAGCTTCCGAGGGGTTGGCTACGAGCAGTACTTC
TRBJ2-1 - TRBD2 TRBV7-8 CASSLGASGGNEQFF TGTGCCAGCAGCTTAGGGGCTAGCGGGGGGAATGAGCAGTTCTTC
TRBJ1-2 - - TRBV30 CAWSGGFSYGYTF TGTGCCTGGAGTGGTGGTTTTTCCTATGGCTACACCTTC
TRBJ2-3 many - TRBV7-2 CASSLGVSQTTDTQYF TGTGCCAGCAGCTTAGGGGTCAGTCAAACAACAGATACGCAGTATTTT
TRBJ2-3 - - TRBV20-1 CSATLPLNTDTQYF TGCAGTGCTACCCTACCCCTAAACACAGATACGCAGTATTTT
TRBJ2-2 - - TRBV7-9 CASSPFRGAGGELFF TGTGCCAGCAGCCCATTTCGCGGGGCCGGTGGGGAGCTGTTTTTT
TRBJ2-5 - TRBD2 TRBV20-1 CSASPTSGETQYF TGCAGTGCTAGTCCGACTAGCGGAGAGACCCAGTACTTC
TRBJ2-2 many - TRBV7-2 CASSWGTSPGELFF TGTGCCAGCAGCTGGGGTACTTCGCCCGGGGAGCTGTTTTTT
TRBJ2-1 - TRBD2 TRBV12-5 CASGGGLAGTYNEQFF TGTGCTAGTGGGGGGGGACTAGCGGGAACTTACAATGAGCAGTTCTTC
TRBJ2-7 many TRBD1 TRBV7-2 CASSPDRAISYEQYF TGTGCCAGCAGCCCTGACAGGGCCATCTCCTACGAGCAGTACTTC
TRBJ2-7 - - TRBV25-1 CASSEFGGYEQYF TGTGCCAGCAGTGAATTTGGGGGGTACGAGCAGTACTTC
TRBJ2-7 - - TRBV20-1 CSARVADTYEQYF TGCAGTGCTAGAGTGGCGGACACCTACGAGCAGTACTTC
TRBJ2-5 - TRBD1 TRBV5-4 CASSNGQGGRETQYF TGTGCCAGCAGCAACGGACAGGGGGGAAGAGAGACCCAGTACTTC
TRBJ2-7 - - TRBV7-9 CASSLVRVNLGTYEQYF TGTGCCAGCAGCTTAGTTCGGGTCAACTTGGGTACCTACGAGCAGTACTTC
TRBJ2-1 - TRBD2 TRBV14 CASSQGLGTSGENEQFF TGTGCCAGCAGCCAAGGGCTCGGGACTAGCGGTGAAAATGAGCAGTTCTTC
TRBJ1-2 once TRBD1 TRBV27 CASSLSMTGSYGYTF TGTGCCAGCAGTTTATCCATGACAGGGTCCTATGGCTACACCTTC
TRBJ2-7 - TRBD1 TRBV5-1 CASSVPGQRFYEQYF TGCGCCAGCAGCGTCCCGGGACAGCGTTTCTACGAGCAGTACTTC
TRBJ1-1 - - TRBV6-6 CASINPGTVEAFF TGTGCCAGCATCAACCCGGGAACCGTTGAAGCTTTCTTT